Shown below are 17 T cell receptor beta chains from a single sample sequenced in a study of cytomegalovirus exposure and HLA in healthy donors. The primer mix had 60 Vbeta and 13 Jbeta primers. Sequencing used immunoSEQ multiplex PCR; TCRdb keeps in-frame clones, though not all of them. The table shows approximately 90,000 clones, with 76% occurring only once. The sequencing input was PBMCs. The receptors were gathered from a male donor in good health and CMV-seronegative.

The chain is built from TRBV7-9 and TRBJ1-6, with a tentative D call TRBD1 (5 bases). The germline CDR1 and CDR2 sequences are SEHNR and FQNEAQ (reference sequence). The CDR3 totals 16 residues. V dropped 6 bases and J dropped 9 bases, with 21 bases sitting between them. The CDR3 loop reads CASRHYNLDRRSPLHF. The CDR3 DNA follows: TGTGCCAGCAGACATTATAACTTAGACAGACGTTCACCCCTCCACTTT.

On this clone itself: The same CDR3 is also encoded by other DNA sequences in this sample. The chain has TRBV11-2 and TRBJ2-1; no reliable D call. Trimming pared 5 bases from V and 0 bases from J, leaving 11 bases between. Germline V CDR1 and CDR2: SGHAT, FQNNGV. The CDR3 contains 15 residues. The CDR3 loop reads CASSPRLSSYNEQFF. CDR3 DNA: TGTGCCAGCAGCCCGCGACTGAGCTCCTACAATGAGCAGTTCTTC.

Here the CDR3 DNA reads TGTGCCTGGAGTGGGAGGCTGACTAGCGGGGGGGCTCAAGAGACCCAGTACTTC. This translates into CAWSGRLTSGGAQETQYF. This chain joins TRBV30 and TRBJ2-5; 14 bases fit TRBD2. Germline assignment: CDR1 GTSNPN and CDR2 SVGIG (reference sequence). V was clipped by 1 base and J by 2 bases; unmatched bases: 9. CDR3 length: 18 residues.

V gene TRBV19 combines with J gene TRBJ1-5, with D unresolved. Trimming took 3 bases from V and 4 from J, leaving 13 bases between them. CDR3 length: 15 residues. CDR1 LNHDA and CDR2 SQIVND come from the germline V gene (reference sequence). CDR3 sequence reads: CASSISAPGNQPQHF. DNA for the CDR3: TGTGCCAGTAGTATTAGTGCACCGGGAAATCAGCCCCAGCATTTT.

The chain uses TRBV2 and TRBJ2-5; D not resolved. The end of the DNA fits TRBJ2-7 better, so the J call may be wrong. Per germline, CDR1 SNHLY and CDR2 FYNNEI. The CDR3 covers 11 residues. The CDR3 bases are TGTGCCAGCAGTGAACCGATCGAGCAGTACTTC. It translates to CASSEPIEQYF.

This clone was seen a handful of times. The gene calls are TRBV21-1 and TRBJ2-1; the table's D call TRBD1 went unverified against the DNA. TRBV21-1 is annotated as a pseudogene. There are 15 residues in the CDR3. Here the CDR3 DNA reads TGTGCCAGCACTCCCGGGACAGGACAGAACAATGAGCAGTTCTTC. Translating it yields CASTPGTGQNNEQFF.

This clone was detected a few times. The chain uses TRBV5-1 and TRBJ2-5; D possibly corresponds to TRBD1 (5 bases). The closer fit of TRBJ2-7 to the DNA end suggests the J call may be wrong. The CDR3 loop spans 11 amino acids. Germline V gene sequence: CDR1 SGHRS, CDR2 YFSETQ. CDR3 nucleotide sequence: TGCGCCAGCAGCCAGGGCTACGAGCAGTACTTC. As protein: CASSQGYEQYF.

The chain has TRBV18 and TRBJ2-5, with 9 positions matching TRBD1. J lost 5 bases, V lost 3 bases, and 1 base had no gene match. Germline V gene data show CDR1 as KGHSH and CDR2 as LQKENI. This CDR3 comprises 13 residues. Here the CDR3 reads CASSPGQGETQYF. The CDR3 DNA reads as TGTGCCAGCTCACCGGGACAGGGTGAGACCCAGTACTTC.

The chain combines TRBV7-2 with TRBJ2-7; D not resolved. Germline-derived CDR1 and CDR2 are SGHTA and FQGNSA. The V and J ends lost 3 bases and 0 bases respectively, with 9 bases between them. The CDR3 is made up of 14 amino acids. The CDR3 DNA reads TGTGCCAGCAGCTTTACCCGAGGCTCCTACGAGCAGTACTTC. Its translation: CASSFTRGSYEQYF.

The V call is TRBV9, the J call TRBJ2-5; 7 bases map to TRBD1. This CDR3 contains 15 residues. The junction had 6 bases not matched to a gene; V was cut back by 2 bases and J by 2 bases. The germline V gene has CDR1 SGDLS and CDR2 YYNGEE. The CDR3, as DNA: TGTGCCAGCAGCGTTGGGGGACAGATGCAAGAGACCCAGTACTTC. This encodes CASSVGGQMQETQYF.

The V call is TRBV5-1, the J call TRBJ1-4; 11 nucleotides align to TRBD1. In germline, CDR1 is SGHRS, CDR2 YFSETQ. V trimming: 4 bases; J trimming: 1 base; junction bases outside the gene matches: 3. This CDR3 has 16 residues. The CDR3 loop is CASSPGTGGTNEKLFF. For the CDR3, the DNA is TGCGCCAGCAGCCCCGGGACAGGGGGAACTAATGAAAAACTGTTTTTT.

Only a few counts were recorded for this clone. This rearrangement joins TRBV7-9 to TRBJ2-7; 9 nucleotides align to TRBD1. From germline, CDR1 is SEHNR and CDR2 FQNEAQ (reference sequence). V shed 1 base and J 3 bases; nucleotides not matched to a gene: 4. CDR3 length: 15 residues. The CDR3 protein is CASSLGVTGGYEQYF. The CDR3 DNA reads TGTGCCAGCAGCTTAGGCGTGACAGGGGGCTACGAGCAGTACTTC.

Points on this clone: The junction shows a germline mismatch at one end, possibly a read error. The CDR3 reads CASIGQVSGANGLTF. As DNA, the CDR3 is TGTGCCAGCATCGGACAGGTCTCTGGGGCCAACGGCCTGACTTTC. The chain employs TRBV6-6 and TRBJ2-6, with 7 bases identical to TRBD1. This CDR3 contains 15 residues. Per germline, CDR1 MNHNY and CDR2 SVGAGI (reference sequence).

This chain links TRBV2 with TRBJ1-2; D remains ambiguous. The CDR3 is made up of 14 amino acids. V was clipped by 5 bases and J by 8 bases, with 18 bases between them. CDR1 and CDR2 (germline): SNHLY, FYNNEI. This CDR3 is CASSSEGGIGGYTF. CDR3 coding DNA: TGTGCCAGCAGTTCTGAGGGAGGGATTGGCGGCTACACCTTC.

Of note for this clone: A junction end diverges from the germline sequence, so it may reflect a read error. The gene calls are TRBV5-1 and TRBJ1-5; 8 bases line up with TRBD1. Germline V gene sequence: CDR1 SGHRS, CDR2 YFSETQ. The CDR3 runs to 14 residues. The chain's CDR3 is CASSLAGQDQPQHF. CDR3 DNA: TGTGCCAGCAGCTTGGCGGGACAGGATCAGCCCCAGCATTTT.

Details on this clone: The junction shows a germline mismatch at one end, possibly a read error. The chain has TRBV5-1 and TRBJ2-6; TRBD1 might be the D (5 bases). This CDR3 comprises 15 residues. Germline V gene lookup returns CDR1 SGHRS and CDR2 YFSETQ. CDR3 protein: CASSLVEAGANALTF. The CDR3 DNA sequence: TGCGCCAGCAGCTTGGTAGAGGCTGGGGCCAACGCCCTGACTTTC.

This clone has only a few counts. The genes are TRBV28 and TRBJ1-2; maybe TRBD1 (6 bases). Germline assignment: CDR1 MDHEN and CDR2 SYDVKM. The CDR3 is 15 residues long. Trimming took off 3 bases at V and 7 bases at J, with 18 bases between the two ends. This CDR3 is CASSFGQRGGSGYTF. The CDR3 DNA sequence: TGTGCCAGCAGTTTCGGACAGAGGGGCGGGTCTGGCTACACCTTC.